Each of the 26 T cell receptor beta chains below was sequenced from the same sample in a study of blood T cell repertoires in COVID-19. The table came from immunoSEQ multiplex PCR; TCRdb's copy has only in-frame clones and leaves some out. The data hold 55,000 to 75,000 clones, with roughly four fifths observed a single time. The sample taken for sequencing was peripheral blood. All receptors derive from a man at least 80 years old with COVID-19, enrolled during active disease.

The chain employs TRBV27 and TRBJ1-4; tentative D call: TRBD1 (6 bases). Trimming pared 7 bases from V and 5 bases from J, leaving 26 bases between. Germline CDR1 is MNHEY and CDR2 is SMNVEV (reference sequence). CDR3 length equals 18 residues. Written as DNA, the CDR3 is TGTGCCAGCAAGCCCCAAGCTACCTCGCAGGGGTTAAATGAAAAACTGTTTTTT. Residues: CASKPQATSQGLNEKLFF.

Here the CDR3 DNA reads TGTGCCAGCAGCTTAGGGCCTGGCAGGGGGTTAATTAACACTGAAGCTTTCTTT. Its translation is CASSLGPGRGLINTEAFF. The chain combines TRBV11-2 with TRBJ1-1; 7 positions agree with TRBD1. The germline V gene encodes CDR1 SGHAT and CDR2 FQNNGV. The CDR3 is 18 residues long. V shed 1 base and J 2 bases; nucleotides not matched to a gene: 13.

The J gene is TRBJ1-2, the V gene TRBV6-6; 7 positions agree with TRBD1. Germline V gene lookup returns CDR1 MNHNY and CDR2 SVGAGI (reference sequence). There are 13 residues in the CDR3. Losses at the gene ends were 8 bases for V and 6 bases for J; bases not matched to a gene: 9. The CDR3 protein is CASGQTGLDGYTF. CDR3 DNA: TGTGCCAGCGGCCAGACAGGGTTGGATGGCTACACCTTC.

This chain connects TRBV7-8 to TRBJ1-1; 7 bases fit TRBD1. The V segment lost 0 bases and the J segment 12 bases; nucleotides outside the gene matches: 7. CDR3 length: 13 amino acids. CDR1 SGHVS and CDR2 FQNEAQ come from the germline V gene. For the CDR3, the DNA is TGTGCCAGCAGCTTAGCGTTCACAGGGGCGACTTTCTTT. It yields the protein CASSLAFTGATFF.

The chain has TRBV5-6 and TRBJ2-5; weak D call: TRBD1 (6 bases). Per germline, CDR1 SGHDT and CDR2 YYEEEE. V was clipped by 4 bases and J by 5 bases, with 12 bases between them. The CDR3 is 13 amino acids. The CDR3 bases are TGTGCCAGCAGCCGAACAGGGACGGAGACCCAGTACTTC. Translating gives CASSRTGTETQYF.

The table lists this clone with a few counts. This sample includes further DNA sequences coding for the same CDR3. This chain links TRBV18 with TRBJ1-5; TRBD1 aligns across 7 bases. V shed 1 base, J shed 6 bases, and the junction held 3 bases outside the gene matches. Germline V gives CDR1 KGHSH, CDR2 LQKENI. CDR3 length equals 14 residues. DNA for the CDR3: TGTGCCAGCTCACCACAGGGGGCGGGTCAGCCCCAGCATTTT. Translation: CASSPQGAGQPQHF. The full variable domain, with the rest looked up from reference TRBV18 and TRBJ1-5, is NAGVMQNPRHLVRRRGQEARLRCSPMKGHSHVYWYRQLPEEGLKFMVYLQKENIIDESGMPKERFSAEFPKEGPSILRIQQVVRGDSAAYFCASSPQGAGQPQHFGDGTRLSIL.

Comments on this clone: Its ends do not fully match the called genes, so a read error is possible. The chain employs TRBV30 and TRBJ1-5; D is unresolved. CDR1 is GTSNPN and CDR2 is SVGIG in the germline V gene (reference sequence). This CDR3 comprises 13 residues. The CDR3 DNA reads TGTGCCTGGAGTACAAGAACGAATCAACCCCAGCATTTT. Protein sequence: CAWSTRTNQPQHF.

CDR3 nucleotide sequence: TGTGCCAGCAGCTTAGTGCTCGGGATTAATGAGCAGTTCTTC. Protein sequence: CASSLVLGINEQFF. The V gene is TRBV7-9, the J gene TRBJ2-1; TRBD2 might be the D (5 bases). CDR1 is SEHNR and CDR2 is FQNEAQ in the germline V gene (reference sequence). This CDR3 is 14 amino acids long. Trimming left V 1 base short and J 7 bases short, with 11 bases between.

The CDR3 sequence: CASSLAARSNQPQHF. In DNA form, the CDR3 reads TGTGCCAGCAGCTTAGCTGCGCGTAGCAATCAGCCCCAGCATTTT. V usage is TRBV7-2 and J usage is TRBJ1-5; D is unclear. The length of the CDR3 is 15 residues. V dropped 0 bases and J dropped 0 bases, with 6 bases sitting between them. Germline V gene sequence: CDR1 SGHTA, CDR2 FQGNSA.

This clone showed up just once. The chain couples TRBV19 to TRBJ1-1; D is perhaps TRBD1 (5 bases). Trimming shortened V by 3 bases and J by 3 bases, and 14 bases separated the two germline ends. Per the germline V gene, CDR1 is LNHDA and CDR2 is SQIVND (reference sequence). This CDR3 has 15 amino acids. As DNA, the CDR3 is TGTGCCAGTAGTATGCAGGGTGCGGGGGACACTGAAGCTTTCTTT. Its translation is CASSMQGAGDTEAFF.

V is TRBV7-8 and J is TRBJ1-2; D gene unclear. This CDR3 is 14 amino acids long. Germline values: CDR1 SGHVS, CDR2 FQNEAQ. The V end lost 5 bases, the J end lost 4 bases, and 14 bases lay between the germline ends. The DNA for the CDR3 is TGTGCCAGCAGCCCAGAGGGTAGATTCTATGGCTACACCTTC. Residues: CASSPEGRFYGYTF.

In DNA, the CDR3 is TGTGCCAGCGGGGCCTCGGTGAACACTGAAGCTTTCTTT. It codes for CASGASVNTEAFF. The gene calls are TRBV27 and TRBJ1-1; a weak D match, TRBD1 (5 bases). CDR1 is MNHEY and CDR2 is SMNVEV in the germline V gene (reference sequence). V gave up 8 bases and J gave up 0 bases, with 10 bases separating them. The CDR3 consists of 13 residues.

The V gene is TRBV6-6, the J gene TRBJ1-3; no clear D. Germline V CDR1 and CDR2: MNHNY, SVGAGI (reference sequence). The germline V and J ends were trimmed by 5 bases and 1 base, with 9 bases remaining between them. The CDR3 totals 14 residues. CDR3 region: CASSEPESGNTIYF. DNA for the CDR3: TGTGCCAGCAGTGAGCCTGAGTCTGGAAACACCATATATTTT.

Only a few counts were recorded for this clone. The genes are TRBV5-8 and TRBJ1-6; no reliable D call. In germline, CDR1 is SGHTS, CDR2 YDEGEE. Trimming took off 4 bases at V and 14 bases at J, with 19 bases between the two ends. The CDR3 runs to 14 residues. CDR3 in DNA: TGTGCCAGCAGCGCCCCGGGAACCGCATGGGCCCTCCACTTT. Translated, it gives CASSAPGTAWALHF.

This clone was observed a few times. The DNA for the CDR3 is TGTGCCATCAGTGGGGGGGGCACTGAAGCTTTCTTT. It yields the protein CAISGGGTEAFF. The gene calls are TRBV10-3 and TRBJ1-1, with a weak D call TRBD1 (5 bases). V lost 4 bases and J lost 4, with 7 bases in between. The CDR3 runs 12 residues. In germline, CDR1 is ENHRY, CDR2 SYGVKD.

The chain carries TRBV15 and TRBJ1-6; 10 positions agree with TRBD1. CDR3 length equals 16 residues. V was pared by 3 bases and J by 10 bases, with 9 bases of the junction left unmatched. In germline, CDR1 is LNHNV, CDR2 YYDKDF (reference sequence). CDR3 sequence (DNA): TGTGCCACCAGCAGGACGACCGGGACAGGGGTCTCACCCCTCCACTTT. The encoded protein is CATSRTTGTGVSPLHF. Drawing the rest from reference TRBV15 and TRBJ1-6, the complete variable domain is DAMVIQNPRYQVTQFGKPVTLSCSQTLNHNVMYWYQQKSSQAPKLLFHYYDKDFNNEADTPDNFQSRRPNTSFCFLDIRSPGLGDTAMYLCATSRTTGTGVSPLHFGNGTRLTVT.

The chain has TRBV7-6 and TRBJ1-1; D remains ambiguous. There are 11 residues in the CDR3. V shed 5 bases and J shed 9 bases, with 10 bases lying between them. The germline V gene has CDR1 SGHVS and CDR2 FNYEAQ. In DNA, the CDR3 is TGTGCCAGCAGCGTAAGCTACCAAGCTTTCTTT. This codes for CASSVSYQAFF. Supplemented by reference TRBV7-6 and TRBJ1-1, the full variable domain reads GAGVSQSPRYKVTKRGQDVALRCDPISGHVSLYWYRQALGQGPEFLTYFNYEAQQDKSGLPNDRFSAERPEGSISTLTIQRTEQRDSAMYRCASSVSYQAFFGQGTRLTVV.

This chain joins TRBV7-9 and TRBJ2-7; no firm D call. The CDR3 runs to 11 residues. CDR1 is SEHNR, CDR2 FQNEAQ, per germline (reference sequence). The V and J ends lost 3 bases and 5 bases respectively, with 5 bases between them. The CDR3: CASSLENEQYV. CDR3 in DNA: TGTGCCAGCAGCTTGGAGAACGAGCAGTACGTC.

The J gene is TRBJ2-7, the V gene TRBV5-1; no reliable D call. The CDR3 loop spans 14 amino acids. The V gene's germline CDR1 is SGHRS and CDR2 YFSETQ. Trimming removed 3 bases from V and 2 bases from J, with 12 bases in between. The CDR3 nucleotides read TGCGCCAGCAGCTCCCAGGATTTCCCCTACGAGCAGTACTTC. This encodes CASSSQDFPYEQYF.

The chain carries TRBV6-5 and TRBJ2-3; the D gene is possibly TRBD2 (5 bases). The CDR3 totals 14 residues. CDR1 and CDR2 (germline): MNHEY, SVGAGI. V lost 7 bases to trimming and J lost 0 bases, with 11 bases between them. The CDR3 DNA reads as TGTGCCAGCATCGAGGGTGGTAGCACAGATACGCAGTATTTT. It translates to CASIEGGSTDTQYF.

The chain combines TRBV27 with TRBJ1-2, with 10 bases identical to TRBD1. Germline V gene data show CDR1 as MNHEY and CDR2 as SMNVEV (reference sequence). The CDR3 spans 14 residues. The V and J ends lost 5 bases and 3 bases, in that order; junction bases with no gene match: 3. The CDR3 region is CASSRQGAHYGYTF. DNA for the CDR3: TGTGCCAGCAGTAGACAGGGGGCCCACTATGGCTACACCTTC.

The chain is built from TRBV5-5 and TRBJ1-3; D call uncertain. Per the germline V gene, CDR1 is SGHKS and CDR2 is YYEKEE (reference sequence). V dropped 5 bases and J dropped 0 bases, with 15 bases sitting between them. The CDR3 is made up of 16 amino acids. This CDR3 is CASSPREAYSGNTIYF. Here the CDR3 DNA reads TGTGCCAGCAGTCCAAGGGAGGCCTACTCTGGAAACACCATATATTTT. The complete variable domain, with remaining parts taken from reference TRBV5-5 and TRBJ1-3, reads DAGVTQSPTHLIKTRGQQVTLRCSPISGHKSVSWYQQVLGQGPQFIFQYYEKEERGRGNFPDRFSARQFPNYSSELNVNALLLGDSALYLCASSPREAYSGNTIYFGEGSWLTVV.

This chain uses TRBV5-1 with TRBJ1-1; no reliable D call. Looked up from germline, CDR1 is SGHRS and CDR2 is YFSETQ. This CDR3 has 14 amino acids. With 0 bases removed from V and 0 bases from J, the gap between germline ends came to 6 bases. CDR3 protein: CASSLGDLNTEAFF. In DNA form, the CDR3 reads TGCGCCAGCAGCTTGGGCGATCTGAACACTGAAGCTTTCTTT.

CDR3 loop: CASSYSPSNEQFF. DNA of the CDR3: TGTGCCAGCAGTTACTCCCCTAGCAATGAGCAGTTCTTC. This chain connects TRBV6-5 to TRBJ2-1; D gene ambiguous. The CDR3 runs to 13 residues. V lost 0 bases and J lost 6, with 6 bases in between. Germline CDR1 and CDR2: MNHEY and SVGAGI.

This clone was counted between two and nine times. The V and J genes are TRBV5-6 and TRBJ1-2; TRBD1 aligns across 10 bases. With 3 bases clipped from V and 8 bases from J, the junction kept 7 bases outside the gene matches. The germline CDR1 and CDR2 sequences are SGHDT and YYEEEE. The CDR3 runs 14 residues. The CDR3 loop reads CASSYGTGVTGYTF. The DNA for the CDR3 is TGTGCCAGCAGCTATGGGACAGGGGTTACCGGCTACACCTTC. Full variable domain (outside the CDR3, taken from reference TRBV5-6 and TRBJ1-2): DAGVTQSPTHLIKTRGQQVTLRCSPKSGHDTVSWYQQALGQGPQFIFQYYEEEERQRGNFPDRFSGHQFPNYSSELNVNALLLGDSALYLCASSYGTGVTGYTFGSGTRLTVV.

The chain combines TRBV7-9 with TRBJ2-3; possible D gene TRBD2, 5 bases. This CDR3 comprises 15 residues. V was shortened by 3 bases and J by 0 bases, with 10 bases between the two germline ends. The germline V gene has CDR1 SEHNR and CDR2 FQNEAQ (reference sequence). CDR3 nucleotide sequence: TGTGCCAGCAGCTTGGTACGGGGAAGCACAGATACGCAGTATTTT. Its protein is CASSLVRGSTDTQYF.